These T cell receptor beta chains were read from a single sample in a study of T-cell memory formation after mild COVID-19. From the 5' RACE reads, TCRdb called clonotypes with MiXCR, one entry per CDR3 protein. The table has about 57,000 distinct CDR3 sequences, 12% seen once. Sequenced material: PBMCs or a T cell subset sorted from them (not recorded which). These receptors were obtained from a man aged 18-30 years who had mild COVID-19 (a few samples of this study predate the infection). Cell type and time point are not known. Each CDR3 is given with its conserved first and last residue. Each record gives: CDR3 length, D gene, clone size, J gene, V gene, CDR3 DNA, CDR3 protein. The D gene is left open where the match is weak. Some rows have no size entry. The others give once, few or many, or a class for an expanded clone.

CDR3 length: 16; D gene: TRBD2; clone size: few; J gene: TRBJ2-2; V gene: TRBV11-2; CDR3 DNA: TGTGCCAGCAGCTTATTAGCGGGCCCAAACACCGGGGAGCTGTTTTTT; CDR3 protein: CASSLLAGPNTGELFF
CDR3 length: 17; D gene: TRBD1; clone size: -; J gene: TRBJ1-1; V gene: TRBV5-1; CDR3 DNA: TGCGCCAGCAGCGCAGGACAGGGGGGCGAAGTGAACACTGAAGCTTTCTTT; CDR3 protein: CASSAGQGGEVNTEAFF
CDR3 length: 15; D gene: TRBD1; clone size: -; J gene: TRBJ1-2; V gene: TRBV5-8; CDR3 DNA: TGTGCCAGCAGCCTGAGGGACAGGCCAATATCTGGCTACACCTTC; CDR3 protein: CASSLRDRPISGYTF
CDR3 length: 15; D gene: -; clone size: few; J gene: TRBJ2-5; V gene: TRBV5-4; CDR3 DNA: TGTGCCAGCTCCCCCAGGCAGGGGCACCAAGAGACCCAGTACTTC; CDR3 protein: CASSPRQGHQETQYF
CDR3 length: 15; D gene: -; clone size: few; J gene: TRBJ2-5; V gene: TRBV5-1; CDR3 DNA: TGCGCCAGCAGCACGGACCCGCGGGGTCAAGAGACCCAGTACTTC; CDR3 protein: CASSTDPRGQETQYF
CDR3 length: 18; D gene: -; clone size: -; J gene: TRBJ1-1; V gene: TRBV14; CDR3 DNA: TGTGCCAGCAGCCAAGATCGGTACTGGAGGGATACGAACACTGAAGCTTTCTTT; CDR3 protein: CASSQDRYWRDTNTEAFF
CDR3 length: 17; D gene: TRBD2; clone size: many; J gene: TRBJ2-1; V gene: TRBV20-1; CDR3 DNA: TGCAGTGCTCCCGGACTAGCGGGGGGATTCCCGTCCAATGAGCAGTTCTTC; CDR3 protein: CSAPGLAGGFPSNEQFF
CDR3 length: 15; D gene: -; clone size: once; J gene: TRBJ2-5; V gene: TRBV19; CDR3 DNA: TGTGCCAGTAGTCACGACCGGGATGTCCAAGAGACCCAGTACTTC; CDR3 protein: CASSHDRDVQETQYF
CDR3 length: 13; D gene: -; clone size: few; J gene: TRBJ1-3; V gene: TRBV28; CDR3 DNA: TGTGCCAGCAGTCTCAGACAGGCGAACACCATATATTTT; CDR3 protein: CASSLRQANTIYF
CDR3 length: 12; D gene: -; clone size: many; J gene: TRBJ2-5; V gene: TRBV6-2/TRBV6-3; CDR3 DNA: TGTGCCAGCAGTTACTCGACAGAGACCCAGTACTTC; CDR3 protein: CASSYSTETQYF
CDR3 length: 15; D gene: TRBD1; clone size: few; J gene: TRBJ1-1; V gene: TRBV5-1; CDR3 DNA: TGCGCCAGCAGCTTAAGACAGGGGTGGGACACTGAAGCTTTCTTT; CDR3 protein: CASSLRQGWDTEAFF
CDR3 length: 14; D gene: -; clone size: few; J gene: TRBJ2-7; V gene: TRBV10-3; CDR3 DNA: TGTGCCATCAGTGAGTACCCCGCAAGCTACGAGCAGTACTTC; CDR3 protein: CAISEYPASYEQYF
CDR3 length: 13; D gene: -; clone size: few; J gene: TRBJ2-7; V gene: TRBV6-2/TRBV6-3; CDR3 DNA: TGTGCCAGCACCGTGGACCGATCCTACGAGCAGTACTTC; CDR3 protein: CASTVDRSYEQYF
CDR3 length: 13; D gene: TRBD1; clone size: -; J gene: TRBJ1-1; V gene: TRBV10-3; CDR3 DNA: TGTGCCATCCGGGACAGGGGGGACACTGAAGCTTTCTTT; CDR3 protein: CAIRDRGDTEAFF
CDR3 length: 16; D gene: TRBD2; clone size: -; J gene: TRBJ2-3; V gene: TRBV7-2; CDR3 DNA: TGTGCCAGCAGCTCCCGGACTAGCGGGGCCACAGATACGCAGTATTTT; CDR3 protein: CASSSRTSGATDTQYF
CDR3 length: 14; D gene: -; clone size: many; J gene: TRBJ2-1; V gene: TRBV12-3/TRBV12-4; CDR3 DNA: TGTGCCAGCAGTCTCTGGTGGTCCTACAATGAGCAGTTCTTC; CDR3 protein: CASSLWWSYNEQFF
CDR3 length: 16; D gene: -; clone size: many; J gene: TRBJ2-2; V gene: TRBV5-1; CDR3 DNA: TGCGCCAGCAGCTCGGGGGACACCTTCTCCCCCGGGGAGCTGTTTTTT; CDR3 protein: CASSSGDTFSPGELFF